This T cell receptor (beta chain) came from a study of blood T cell repertoires in COVID-19. Study details: The United States, Italy and Spain provided the acute and convalescent COVID-19 samples.

With respect to this clone: One end of the junction does not line up with germline, which may come from a read error.

Those enrolled, adults aged roughly 18 to 95 years, came from 25 or so US areas. Allocation to cohorts depended on clinical history reported by the participants. Per the germline V gene, CDR1 is MNHNS and CDR2 is SASEGT. This CDR3 spans 12 amino acids. Measured with immunoSEQ multiplex PCR; TCRdb has only the in-frame clones, and not every one. This table has about 320,000 clones, 90% appearing once. This chain connects TRBV6-1 to TRBJ1-1, with a weak D call TRBD1 (6 bases). What was sequenced was PBMCs or T cells enriched from blood (not recorded which). The sequence derives from a man in his 60s who had recovered from COVID-19. The CDR3 protein is CASSESATGQAF. The CDR3 DNA reads TGTGCCAGCAGTGAATCCGCAACGGGACAAGCGTTT.